Listed here are 21 T cell receptor beta chains from one sample, sequenced in a study of shared clonotypes between healthy human individuals. Assay used: immunoSEQ multiplex PCR; TCRdb lists only in-frame clones, some missing. This table holds about 680,000 clones, about 74% found once. The sample comprised memory CD4+ T cells sorted from blood. Subset: CD45RA-negative fraction. Source of these receptors: a woman aged 30 to 39 in good health.

V gene TRBV28 combines with J gene TRBJ2-7; a weak D match, TRBD2 (5 bases). This CDR3 region has 15 residues. The germline V gene encodes CDR1 MDHEN and CDR2 SYDVKM. The V end lost 5 bases, the J end lost 1 base, and 15 bases lay between the germline ends. The CDR3 is CASSETKGPSYEQYF. CDR3 DNA: TGTGCCAGCAGTGAGACTAAGGGCCCTTCCTACGAGCAGTACTTC.

This rearrangement joins TRBV5-1 to TRBJ2-6; the match to TRBD2 covers 11 bases. The CDR3 is 17 amino acids. The V and J ends lost 7 bases and 2 bases, in that order; junction bases with no gene match: 8. Germline loops: CDR1 SGHRS, CDR2 YFSETQ. The CDR3 DNA follows: TGCGCCAGCGGAATAGCGGGAGGGCCCACTGGGGCCAACGTCCTGACTTTC. Translation gives CASGIAGGPTGANVLTF.

The chain combines TRBV19 with TRBJ1-1; D is possibly TRBD1 (6 bases). CDR1 LNHDA and CDR2 SQIVND come from the germline V gene (reference sequence). This CDR3 has 14 residues. Trimming took 4 bases from V and 6 from J, leaving 15 bases between them. In DNA, the CDR3 is TGTGCCAGTAGTAAGGACAGTCTGCCTTCTGAAGCTTTCTTT. This translates into CASSKDSLPSEAFF. Full variable domain (rest looked up from reference TRBV19 and TRBJ1-1): DGGITQSPKYLFRKEGQNVTLSCEQNLNHDAMYWYRQDPGQGLRLIYYSQIVNDFQKGDIAEGYSVSREKKESFPLTVTSAQKNPTAFYLCASSKDSLPSEAFFGQGTRLTVV.

This clone was found a few times. The chain uses TRBV28 and TRBJ1-1, with D unresolved. The CDR3 covers 12 residues. V dropped 5 bases and J dropped 11 bases, with 15 bases sitting between them. Germline CDR1 MDHEN, CDR2 SYDVKM. The CDR3 region has the DNA TGTGCCAGCAGTGGTGGGCGTTTGGGTGCTTTCTTT. Protein product: CASSGGRLGAFF.

CDR3 amino acids: CASSPRTAVFGTQYF. The CDR3 DNA follows: TGTGCCAGCAGTCCGAGGACGGCGGTATTTGGGACCCAGTACTTC. The chain has TRBV2 and TRBJ2-5; D uncertain. The CDR3 loop spans 15 amino acids. Trimming stripped 5 bases from V and 7 bases from J, with 20 bases between. Germline loops: CDR1 SNHLY, CDR2 FYNNEI.

Only a few counts were recorded for this clone. V usage is TRBV28 and J usage is TRBJ1-2, with a possible D match to TRBD1 (5 bases). The V gene lost 11 bases and the J gene lost 2 bases, with 12 bases spanning the gap. The CDR3 spans 12 residues. The V gene's germline CDR1 is MDHEN and CDR2 SYDVKM. This CDR3 is CAGSGGNYGYTF. The CDR3 coding sequence is TGTGCCGGATCCGGGGGAAACTATGGCTACACCTTC.

This clone was seen a single time. This rearrangement joins TRBV5-1 to TRBJ2-2, with D possibly being TRBD1 (5 bases). Trimming stripped 6 bases from V and 3 bases from J, with 12 bases between. CDR1 and CDR2 (germline): SGHRS, YFSETQ. The CDR3 runs 14 residues. The CDR3 nucleotides read TGCGCCAGCACCTCAACAGGTGACACCGGGGAGCTGTTTTTT. Protein: CASTSTGDTGELFF.

V gene TRBV19 combines with J gene TRBJ1-1; 8 bases agree with TRBD1. CDR3 length equals 14 residues. V dropped 5 bases and J dropped 9; count of bases not matched to a gene: 11. The V gene's germline CDR1 is LNHDA and CDR2 SQIVND (reference sequence). CDR3 coding DNA: TGTGCCAGTAGTTTCCGGGACAGGCCGGGGAAAGCTTTCTTT. Its protein product is CASSFRDRPGKAFF.

The rearrangement links TRBV7-9 to TRBJ1-1, with D possibly TRBD1 on 5 matching bases. The CDR3 totals 15 residues. CDR1 SEHNR and CDR2 FQNEAQ come from the germline V gene (reference sequence). V gave up 10 bases and J gave up 5 bases, with 23 bases separating them. CDR3 in DNA: TGTGCCATAGCAGGTTCAGGGAGGGTTAAAACTGAAGCTTTCTTT. Translating it yields CAIAGSGRVKTEAFF.

Comment on this clone: The same CDR3 also results from other DNA sequences found in this sample. The chain carries TRBV18 and TRBJ1-5, with TRBD1 matching 7 bases. Trimming cost V 6 bases and J 4 bases; bases outside gene matches: 6. This CDR3 is built from 14 residues. The germline V gene encodes CDR1 KGHSH and CDR2 LQKENI. The CDR3 DNA is TGTGCCAGCTCCGGGACAGAGAGTAATCAGCCCCAGCATTTT. Protein product: CASSGTESNQPQHF.

V and J are TRBV28 and TRBJ1-5; the match to TRBD1 covers 9 bases. The germline V gene has CDR1 MDHEN and CDR2 SYDVKM. The CDR3 length is 15 residues. V was clipped by 7 bases and J by 4 bases; unmatched bases: 8. The CDR3 region is CASKTTGGGNQPQHF. The DNA of the CDR3 is TGTGCCAGCAAAACGACAGGGGGAGGGAATCAGCCCCAGCATTTT. The variable domain in full, completed from reference TRBV28 and TRBJ1-5, reads DVKVTQSSRYLVKRTGEKVFLECVQDMDHENMFWYRQDPGLGLRLIYFSYDVKMKEKGDIPEGYSVSREKKERFSLILESASTNQTSMYLCASKTTGGGNQPQHFGDGTRLSIL.

The sample holds a few counts of this clone. V and J are TRBV6-6 and TRBJ1-5; D not certain. Germline V lookup: CDR1 MNHNY, CDR2 SVGAGI (reference sequence). The CDR3 loop spans 13 amino acids. The ends were cut back, 6 bases at V and 6 bases at J, with 12 bases in the middle. CDR3 nucleotide sequence: TGTGCCAGCAGACTCAGCTTGACTCAGCCCCAGCATTTT. Translated: CASRLSLTQPQHF.

Of note for this clone: One end of the junction does not line up with germline, which may come from a read error. V usage is TRBV9 and J usage is TRBJ1-4; 7 bases match TRBD1. The CDR3 extends over 15 amino acids. Germline-derived CDR1 and CDR2 are SGDLS and YYNGEE. In DNA form, the CDR3 reads TGTGCCAGCAGAGTAGTAACAGGGGTCGGTGAAAAACTGTTTTTT. Amino acid sequence: CASRVVTGVGEKLFF.

CDR3 nucleotide sequence: TGTGCCTGGAGCGCGTACGTATCGAGCACTGAAGCTTTCTTT. Translated, it gives CAWSAYVSSTEAFF. The V call is TRBV30, the J call TRBJ1-1, with D uncertain. Germline CDR1 GTSNPN, CDR2 SVGIG (reference sequence). The CDR3 consists of 14 residues. The V end was cut by 3 bases, the J end by 4 bases, with 15 bases between.

This chain connects TRBV5-6 to TRBJ2-5; 7 positions match TRBD1. In germline, CDR1 is SGHDT, CDR2 YYEEEE. The ends lost 6 bases at V and 2 bases at J; junction bases unmatched: 10. CDR3 length equals 15 residues. CDR3 nucleotides: TGTGCCAGCACCGTGCCGGGACAGCCACAAGAGACCCAGTACTTC. It is translated as CASTVPGQPQETQYF.

The chain uses TRBV2 and TRBJ1-4; maybe TRBD1 (5 bases). The germline gives CDR1 SNHLY, CDR2 FYNNEI. The V and J ends lost 5 bases and 8 bases respectively, with 15 bases between them. This CDR3 is 14 amino acids long. CDR3 in amino acids: CASSQIRTFEKLFF. In DNA, the CDR3 is TGTGCCAGCAGTCAGATCAGGACATTCGAAAAACTGTTTTTT.

The chain has TRBV30 and TRBJ2-1; D is unresolved. Germline assignment: CDR1 GTSNPN and CDR2 SVGIG (reference sequence). The CDR3 totals 14 residues. V was trimmed by 5 bases and J by 0 bases, leaving 11 bases between them. CDR3 region: CAWDSGSSYNEQFF. Written as DNA, the CDR3 is TGTGCCTGGGATTCGGGTAGCTCCTACAATGAGCAGTTCTTC.

V gene TRBV30 combines with J gene TRBJ2-7; no clear D gene. Trimming cost V 0 bases and J 7 bases, with 10 bases left between them. Germline lookup yields CDR1 GTSNPN and CDR2 SVGIG (reference sequence). The CDR3 is made up of 12 amino acids. CDR3 region: CAWSVLPGEQYF. CDR3 DNA sequence: TGTGCCTGGAGTGTATTACCAGGAGAGCAGTACTTC. Drawing the rest from reference TRBV30 and TRBJ2-7, the complete variable domain is SQTIHQWPATLVQPVGSPLSLECTVEGTSNPNLYWYRQAAGRGLQLLFYSVGIGQISSEVPQNLSASRPQDRQFILSSKKLLLSDSGFYLCAWSVLPGEQYFGPGTRLTVT.

This rearrangement joins TRBV6-5 to TRBJ2-1; the D is unclear. Trimming took off 6 bases at V and 5 bases at J, with 8 bases between the two ends. CDR1 MNHEY and CDR2 SVGAGI come from the germline V gene. The CDR3 has 12 residues. The CDR3 nucleotides are TGTGCCAGCAGCGAATACGACAATGAGCAGTTCTTC. This gives the protein CASSEYDNEQFF.

In its sample, this clone was seen once. The J gene is TRBJ2-1, the V gene TRBV29-1; 10 bases align to TRBD2. The germline V gene has CDR1 SQVTM and CDR2 ANQGSEA. This CDR3 has 14 residues. J was trimmed by 3 bases and V by 5 bases; bases with no gene match: 4. CDR3 loop: CSVTLAGIYNEQFF. In DNA form, the CDR3 reads TGCAGCGTTACACTAGCGGGAATCTACAATGAGCAGTTCTTC.

Note on this clone: Other DNA variants within this sample encode the same CDR3. The J gene is TRBJ1-5, the V gene TRBV5-5; no firm D call. Trimming removed 0 bases at V and 1 base at J, with 8 bases between. The V gene's germline CDR1 is SGHKS and CDR2 YYEKEE (reference sequence). The CDR3 is made up of 15 amino acids. The CDR3 protein is CASSLGGISNQPQHF. The CDR3 nucleotides read TGTGCCAGCAGCTTGGGAGGGATCAGCAATCAGCCCCAGCATTTT.